A selection of T cell receptor beta chains follows, all from one sample in a study of OX40 agonist ivuxolimab in advanced cancers. This table comes from immunoSEQ multiplex PCR, and its TCRdb copy is limited to in-frame clones, with some not included. The sample has 100,000 to 150,000 clones; around 93% are singletons. The input for sequencing was CD4+ or CD8+ T cells sorted from blood, taken in a trial of the OX40 agonist ivuxolimab. The source of these receptors is an adult with an advanced solid tumor such as melanoma, head and neck, liver or kidney cancer. Both conserved end residues are part of each CDR3. A D gene is named only where the DNA matches it firmly. Size tells how often a clone was seen (once, few, many) or the class of an expanded clone, and some rows leave it out.

size: -
V: TRBV25-1
J: TRBJ2-3
D: TRBD1
DNA: TGTGCCAGCAGCCGCGGACAGGGACCCACAGATACGCAGTATTTT
CDR3: CASSRGQGPTDTQYF

size: -
V: TRBV6-5
J: TRBJ2-1
D: -
DNA: TGTGCCAGCAGTTACTCGAGTGGGTTTGGCTACAATGAGCAGTTCTTC
CDR3: CASSYSSGFGYNEQFF

size: -
V: TRBV2
J: TRBJ2-3
D: TRBD2
DNA: TGTGCCAGCAGCCGACTAGCGGGGGTTCCTAGCACAGATACGCAGTATTTT
CDR3: CASSRLAGVPSTDTQYF

size: few
V: TRBV7-9
J: TRBJ1-1
D: -
DNA: TGTGCCAGCAGCCAAACCGGGACGGTTGTGGCTTTCTTT
CDR3: CASSQTGTVVAFF

size: -
V: TRBV28
J: TRBJ2-7
D: -
DNA: TGTGCCAGCAGGAATCGGGACGCAGTCTACGAGCAGTACTTC
CDR3: CASRNRDAVYEQYF

size: -
V: TRBV29-1
J: TRBJ2-2
D: TRBD2
DNA: TGCAGCGGCACCGGGGCGGGGGGCCTCACCGGGGAGCTGTTTTTT
CDR3: CSGTGAGGLTGELFF

size: -
V: TRBV7-3
J: TRBJ2-2
D: -
DNA: TGTGCCAGCAGCTCACAACCCACCGGGGAGCTGTTTTTT
CDR3: CASSSQPTGELFF

size: once
V: TRBV30
J: TRBJ1-5
D: TRBD1
DNA: TGTGCCTGGAAACAGGGGGCTGGTCAGCCCCAGCATTTT
CDR3: CAWKQGAGQPQHF

size: -
V: TRBV19
J: TRBJ2-1
D: -
DNA: TGTGCCAGTAGCCGACCGGGAAGTCTAGTATATGAGCAGTTCTTC
CDR3: CASSRPGSLVYEQFF

size: once
V: TRBV28
J: TRBJ2-7
D: TRBD2
DNA: TGTGCCAGCAGTTTCCCGCGGGGAGGACTAGCGGACACCTCCTACGAGCAGTACTTC
CDR3: CASSFPRGGLADTSYEQYF

size: -
V: TRBV6-5
J: TRBJ2-5
D: -
DNA: TGTGCCAGCAGTTACGGTTCAAAACGAGAAGAGACCCAGTACTTC
CDR3: CASSYGSKREETQYF

size: -
V: TRBV7-3
J: TRBJ2-3
D: TRBD2
DNA: TGTGCCAGCAGCTTAGCAGGACTAGGGACAGATACGCAGTATTTT
CDR3: CASSLAGLGTDTQYF

size: -
V: TRBV6-1
J: TRBJ1-5
D: -
DNA: TGTGCCAGCAGTGAACTTATTATATCTCAGCCCCAGCATTTT
CDR3: CASSELIISQPQHF

size: -
V: TRBV7-9
J: TRBJ2-1
D: TRBD1
DNA: TGTGCCAGCAGCGCCCAGGGACAGGGATATGAGCAGTTCTTC
CDR3: CASSAQGQGYEQFF

size: -
V: TRBV2
J: TRBJ2-7
D: TRBD2
DNA: TGTGCCAGCAGTCTCATAGCGGGAGCGGCTGGGGAGCAGTACTTC
CDR3: CASSLIAGAAGEQYF

size: -
V: TRBV9
J: TRBJ2-7
D: TRBD1
DNA: TGTGCCAGCAGCGTAGGAGGGTCCGGGACAGTCTACGAGCAGTACTTC
CDR3: CASSVGGSGTVYEQYF

size: once
V: TRBV12-5
J: TRBJ2-7
D: -
DNA: TGTGCTAGTGGACGAGTCCAGGGTAACGAGCAGTACTTC
CDR3: CASGRVQGNEQYF

size: -
V: TRBV28
J: TRBJ1-3
D: TRBD1
DNA: TGTGCCAGCAGTTCGACAGGGTTTGGATGGAACACCATATATTTT
CDR3: CASSSTGFGWNTIYF

size: -
V: TRBV27
J: TRBJ2-7
D: TRBD1
DNA: TGTGCCAGCAGGGGACAGGGTCGGGGCGAGCAGTACTTC
CDR3: CASRGQGRGEQYF

size: -
V: TRBV7-9
J: TRBJ2-4
D: -
DNA: TGTGCCAGCAGCTTAGATGGAATGGTAGAAAACATTCAGTACTTC
CDR3: CASSLDGMVENIQYF

size: -
V: TRBV10-3
J: TRBJ2-3
D: -
DNA: TGTGCCATCAGTGACCGACCCGGGCCCACAGATACGCAGTATTTT
CDR3: CAISDRPGPTDTQYF

size: -
V: TRBV4-2
J: TRBJ2-7
D: TRBD2
DNA: TGTGCCAGCAGCGAGGTGCTAGCGGGGTACGAGCAGTACTTC
CDR3: CASSEVLAGYEQYF

size: -
V: TRBV30
J: TRBJ2-7
D: -
DNA: TGTGCCTGGAGTGTAGACTACGAGCAGTACTTC
CDR3: CAWSVDYEQYF

size: -
V: TRBV4-1
J: TRBJ1-1
D: TRBD1
DNA: TGCGCCAGCAGCCTGGACAGGGGGCCCGGCCAGAACACTGAAGCTTTCTTT
CDR3: CASSLDRGPGQNTEAFF

size: -
V: TRBV7-9
J: TRBJ1-1
D: -
DNA: TGTGCCAGCAGTCCAGACACGAACACTGAAGCTTTCTTT
CDR3: CASSPDTNTEAFF

size: -
V: TRBV7-8
J: TRBJ2-7
D: -
DNA: TGTGCCAGCAGCTTAGTCGGCCTAGTTGACTCCTACGAGCAGTACTTC
CDR3: CASSLVGLVDSYEQYF

size: -
V: TRBV10-3
J: TRBJ2-3
D: TRBD1
DNA: TGTGCCATCACCGGGACAGGATCCACAGATACGCAGTATTTT
CDR3: CAITGTGSTDTQYF